This TCR beta chain emerged from a study of blood T cell repertoires in COVID-19. The V and J ends lost 5 bases and 7 bases respectively, with 15 bases between them. Germline CDR1 reads SEHNR; CDR2 reads FQNEAQ (reference sequence). The CDR3 length is 15 residues. Original processing notes: Reference gene primer amplification gave nucleated cell count estimates. Assay: immunoSEQ multiplex PCR; the TCRdb copy retains only in-frame clones and omits some. The V and J calls and clone size were taken over from that table, and D and trimming were inferred from the DNA. The data contain fewer than 450,000 clones, 88% of them singletons. Those enrolled, adults aged about 18 to 95 years, came from about two dozen US areas. This clone has just one count.

This clonotype was sampled from a woman in her thirties or forties with acute COVID-19. Sequenced input: PBMCs or T cells enriched from blood (not recorded which). The rearrangement links TRBV7-9 to TRBJ1-6; D gene ambiguous. CDR3 sequence reads: CASSNSRGLNSPLHF. DNA for the CDR3: TGTGCCAGCAGCAATTCTCGGGGTTTGAATTCACCCCTCCACTTT.